The 17 T cell receptor beta chains presented below share a single source sample, sequenced in a study of cytomegalovirus exposure and HLA in healthy donors. The PCR employed 60 Vbeta primers together with 13 Jbeta primers. The protocol was immunoSEQ multiplex PCR, while the TCRdb copy is restricted to in-frame clones and leaves out a portion. The table has around 90,000 clones, roughly 85% seen once. What was sequenced was PBMCs. Source of these receptors: a man aged 40-49 years in good health and CMV-seropositive.

The sample holds one count of this clone. The genes are TRBV6-1 and TRBJ2-1, with TRBD2 matching over 12 bases. The CDR3 runs to 15 residues. The J segment lost 2 bases and the V segment lost 6 bases, leaving 2 bases of the junction unmatched. CDR1 and CDR2 (germline): MNHNS, SASEGT. Here the CDR3 DNA reads TGTGCCAGCAGAGCTAGCGGGGGGGCCTACAATGAGCAGTTCTTC. As protein: CASRASGGAYNEQFF.

The CDR3 region is CASSLAPGQGAYNEQFF. The CDR3 nucleotides are TGCGCCAGCAGCTTGGCCCCGGGCCAGGGGGCCTACAATGAGCAGTTCTTC. The V gene is TRBV5-1, the J gene TRBJ2-1, with 7 bases that match TRBD1. This CDR3 region has 17 residues. V lost 0 bases and J lost 2; bases outside the gene matches: 8. The germline CDR1 and CDR2 sequences are SGHRS and YFSETQ.

This rearrangement joins TRBV5-4 to TRBJ1-6, with D tentatively TRBD1 (6 bases). Trimming left V 4 bases short and J 7 bases short, with 12 bases between. CDR3 length: 14 residues. Germline loops: CDR1 SGHNT, CDR2 YYREEE (reference sequence). The CDR3 loop is CASSPRGPNSPLHF. For the CDR3, the DNA is TGTGCCAGCAGCCCCAGGGGCCCGAATTCACCCCTCCACTTT.

This chain uses TRBV6-5 with TRBJ1-3; the D is unclear. Trimming left V 7 bases short and J 0 bases short, with 7 bases between. This CDR3 comprises 13 residues. Germline V CDR1 and CDR2: MNHEY, SVGAGI. Here the CDR3 reads CASTSSSGNTIYF. As DNA, the CDR3 is TGTGCCAGCACCTCGAGCTCTGGAAACACCATATATTTT.

The CDR3 DNA follows: TGTGCCAGTAGTATAGATACGGGAGGTAGCGGGGAGCTGTTTTTT. Translating it yields CASSIDTGGSGELFF. The chain joins TRBV19 to TRBJ2-2; TRBD2 agrees at 7 bases. This CDR3 is 15 amino acids long. The trim removed 0 bases at V and 7 bases at J, leaving 5 bases unmatched. Germline V gene sequence: CDR1 LNHDA, CDR2 SQIVND (reference sequence).

CDR3 loop: CASSADRGEVNQPQHF. The CDR3 region has the DNA TGTGCCAGCAGCGCCGACAGGGGTGAAGTCAATCAGCCCCAGCATTTT. The V call is TRBV9, the J call TRBJ1-5; 8 bases fit TRBD1. The CDR3 extends over 16 amino acids. CDR1 SGDLS and CDR2 YYNGEE come from the germline V gene. J gave up 3 bases and V 3 bases, and 8 bases lay outside the gene matches.

J is TRBJ1-3 and V is TRBV6-6, with TRBD1 matching over 10 bases. Germline lookup yields CDR1 MNHNY and CDR2 SVGAGI (reference sequence). The CDR3 length is 15 residues. Trimming at V came to 7 bases and at J to 4 bases, leaving 7 bases not matched to a gene. This CDR3 reads CASNPGQGPGNTIYF. Here the CDR3 DNA reads TGTGCCAGCAACCCGGGACAGGGGCCCGGAAACACCATATATTTT.

V usage is TRBV6-1 and J usage is TRBJ2-3, with 13 positions matching TRBD2. The CDR3 spans 17 residues. V lost 4 bases and J lost 1; bases outside the gene matches: 5. In germline, CDR1 is MNHNS, CDR2 SASEGT. The CDR3 region is CASSARLAGGRTDTQYF. As DNA, the CDR3 is TGTGCCAGCAGTGCCCGACTAGCGGGGGGCCGCACAGATACGCAGTATTTT.

The chain carries TRBV19 and TRBJ2-2; 10 bases agree with TRBD2. Germline V gene sequence: CDR1 LNHDA, CDR2 SQIVND (reference sequence). V shed 8 bases, J shed 5 bases, and the junction held 11 bases outside the gene matches. The CDR3 loop spans 16 amino acids. CDR3 loop: CASALSGGPRTGELFF. CDR3 in DNA: TGTGCCAGTGCTCTTAGCGGGGGGCCTCGAACCGGGGAGCTGTTTTTT.

This clone was counted a single time. The chain uses TRBV27 and TRBJ2-1; 10 nucleotides match TRBD2. The CDR3 loop spans 13 amino acids. Looked up from germline, CDR1 is MNHEY and CDR2 is SMNVEV (reference sequence). Trimming cost V 7 bases and J 8 bases; bases outside gene matches: 5. The CDR3 protein is CASTAGGRYEQFF. The CDR3 DNA follows: TGTGCCAGCACAGCGGGAGGGAGGTATGAGCAGTTCTTC.

The CDR3 protein is CASSALGSGEETQYF. In DNA, the CDR3 is TGTGCCAGCAGCGCCCTCGGGAGCGGGGAAGAGACCCAGTACTTC. This chain links TRBV9 with TRBJ2-5, with TRBD2 matching 7 bases. The CDR3 is 15 residues long. Germline CDR1 is SGDLS and CDR2 is YYNGEE. J lost 3 bases, V lost 3 bases, and 8 bases had no gene match.

As to this clone: Its ends do not fully match the called genes, so a read error is possible. This chain links TRBV7-2 with TRBJ2-1; 8 bases map to TRBD2. Germline V gives CDR1 SGHTA, CDR2 FQGNSA. The CDR3 contains 14 residues. The CDR3 nucleotides are TGTGCCAGCAGCTTAGTGGGCGGGGCGGGGGGCCTTGTCTTC. Its protein is CASSLVGGAGGLVF.

The J gene is TRBJ2-7, the V gene TRBV12-2; the table calls TRBD2, which could not be checked here. TRBV12-2 is labeled a pseudogene. CDR3 length equals 18 residues. The CDR3 DNA follows: TGTGCAAGTCGCTTAGCCTGGCCCTCTAGCGGGAGCTCCTACGAGCAGTACTTC. It codes for CASRLAWPSSGSSYEQYF.

This chain links TRBV2 with TRBJ1-6, with a tentative D call TRBD1 (5 bases). Per the germline V gene, CDR1 is SNHLY and CDR2 is FYNNEI. The V end lost 6 bases, the J end lost 7 bases, and 13 bases lay between the germline ends. The CDR3 contains 14 residues. DNA of the CDR3: TGTGCCAGCAGGGTAGACAGCGAAAATTCACCCCTCCACTTT. Translated, it gives CASRVDSENSPLHF.

This rearrangement joins TRBV7-2 to TRBJ2-7; D may be TRBD1 (6 bases). Germline V CDR1 and CDR2: SGHTA, FQGNSA. The CDR3 runs 13 residues. The V end was cut by 8 bases, the J end by 3 bases, with 14 bases between. Written as DNA, the CDR3 is TGTGCCAGCGGCAGGGGCAAAAGCTACGAGCAGTACTTC. Translating it yields CASGRGKSYEQYF.

The chain has TRBV21-1 and TRBJ1-4. TRBV21-1 is shown as a pseudogene. This CDR3 spans 17 amino acids. The CDR3, as DNA: TGTGCCAGCAGCAAAGACTACCCGACCTGGCTGGATGAAAAACTGTTTTTT. Amino acid sequence: CASSKDYPTWLDEKLFF.

This clone appeared a few times. V and J are TRBV7-8 and TRBJ2-1; TRBD2 matches 10 bases. Germline lookup yields CDR1 SGHVS and CDR2 FQNEAQ. After removal of 4 bases from V and 0 bases from J, the junction contained 6 bases not matched to a gene. The CDR3 has 17 residues. The CDR3 region is CASSSSGGTISYNEQFF. The CDR3 region has the DNA TGTGCCAGCAGCTCTAGCGGGGGTACTATCTCCTACAATGAGCAGTTCTTC.